These T cell receptor beta chains were read from a single sample in a study of blood T cell repertoires in COVID-19. The repertoire was sequenced with immunoSEQ multiplex PCR; TCRdb's copy has only in-frame clones and lacks some. The table records some 22,000 clones, 94% of them present only once. The sample consisted of peripheral blood. Every receptor here comes from a woman aged 45-59 years with active COVID-19. CDR3s include the opening cysteine and the closing phenylalanine or tryptophan. The D gene is left open where the match is weak. Some rows mark clone size as missing; the rest say once, few, many or name a class of expanded clone.

d_call j_call v_call clone_size cdr3_nt cdr3_aa
. TRBJ1-1 TRBV15 once TGTGCCACCAGCAGAGATCGGAGGAACACTGAAGCTTTCTTT CATSRDRRNTEAFF
. TRBJ2-2 TRBV2 . TGTGCCAGCGGCCGAGGGACTAACACCGGGGAGCTGTTTTTT CASGRGTNTGELFF
TRBD1 TRBJ1-6 TRBV6-5 . TGTGCCAGCAGTTACACGGACAGGGATAATTCACCCCTCCACTTT CASSYTDRDNSPLHF
TRBD1 TRBJ1-2 TRBV19 once TGTGCCAGTTGCCTCGGACAGGGATCATATGGCTACACCTTC CASCLGQGSYGYTF
. TRBJ1-6 TRBV5-4 . TGTGCCAGCAGCCCAGACTCCTTACGTTCACCCCTCCACTTT CASSPDSLRSPLHF
TRBD1 TRBJ2-7 TRBV2 . TGTGCCAGAGGGACAGTGGGGTCCTACGAGCAGTACTTC CARGTVGSYEQYF
. TRBJ2-3 TRBV29-1 . TGCAGCGCGGTCGCCGCGGGACGAGGGGCACATACGCAGTATTTT CSAVAAGRGAHTQYF
. TRBJ2-3 TRBV4-1 . TGCGCCAGCAGCCAAGTAGCGGACTACACAGATACGCAGTATTTT CASSQVADYTDTQYF
. TRBJ1-2 TRBV19 few TGTGCCAGTAGTGTGGGAGGAGTAGATTCTAACTATGGCTACACCTTC CASSVGGVDSNYGYTF
TRBD1 TRBJ1-1 TRBV7-3 . TGTGCCAGCAGCTCAGGGACAGCCGGAATGAACACTGAAGCTTTCTTT CASSSGTAGMNTEAFF
TRBD1 TRBJ2-3 TRBV28 . TGTGCCAGCAGTCCATGGACAGGGGGGACAGATACGCAGTATTTT CASSPWTGGTDTQYF
. TRBJ2-3 TRBV19 . TGTGCCAGTAGTAATCGGGGGGGGAGACAGGGTTGGGCAGATACGCAGTATTTT CASSNRGGRQGWADTQYF
TRBD1 TRBJ2-1 TRBV4-1 . TGCGCCAGCAGCCCACCCAGGGGGAAGCCGAATGAGCAGTTCTTC CASSPPRGKPNEQFF
. TRBJ2-3 TRBV7-6 . TGTGCCAGCAGCCTAAGCACAGATACGCAGTATTTT CASSLSTDTQYF
. TRBJ1-2 TRBV10-3 . TGTGCCATCAGTGAGTCGGAGGGGGGGACTAACTATGGCTACACCTTC CAISESEGGTNYGYTF
. TRBJ2-7 TRBV29-1 . TGCAGCGTTGGGACTGTTAGCTCCTACGAGCAGTACTTC CSVGTVSSYEQYF
. TRBJ1-1 TRBV11-1 . TGCGCCAGCAGCTTAGGCAGGTGGAACACTGAAGCTTTCTTT CASSLGRWNTEAFF
. TRBJ1-3 TRBV7-3 . TGTGCCAGCAGCTTAAGAGGTGGTAGCGGCTCTGGAAACACCATATATTTT CASSLRGGSGSGNTIYF
. TRBJ1-6 TRBV5-6 . TGTGCCAGCAGCTTGTACAGATTTGTCGGGGGAAATTCACCCCTCCACTTT CASSLYRFVGGNSPLHF
TRBD2 TRBJ2-2 TRBV4-2 . TGTGCCAGCAGCCAGCTACTAGCGGGAGTAAACACCGGGGAGCTGTTTTTT CASSQLLAGVNTGELFF
TRBD2 TRBJ2-1 TRBV7-2 . TGTGCCAGCAGCTTAGTCGCTAGCGGGTGGGATGAGCAGTTCTTC CASSLVASGWDEQFF
. TRBJ2-1 TRBV7-2 . TGTGCCAGCAGCCGCGTCCCAGGCTCCTACAATGAGCAGTTCTTC CASSRVPGSYNEQFF
. TRBJ2-1 TRBV10-2 . TGCGCCAGCAGAGAACTAGCAAGCTCCTACAATGAGCAGTTCTTC CASRELASSYNEQFF
. TRBJ1-6 TRBV25-1 . TGTGCCAGTAGTGGTGATGGTCAAACAACCGGGCCCCTCCACTTT CASSGDGQTTGPLHF
. TRBJ2-5 TRBV29-1 few TGCAGCGTCCCGGGACAAATACAAGAGACCCAGTACTTC CSVPGQIQETQYF
TRBD2 TRBJ2-7 TRBV6-5 once TGTGCCAGCAGTACATTTACTAGGGAGGGGTACTTC CASSTFTREGYF
TRBD2 TRBJ2-3 TRBV2 . TGTGCCAGCAGTAACCCGGGACTAGCGGCAGATACGCAGTATTTT CASSNPGLAADTQYF
. TRBJ2-5 TRBV10-3 . TGTGCCATCAGTGACCTAGAAACTAAAACCCAGTACTTC CAISDLETKTQYF
. TRBJ2-3 TRBV4-1 . TGCGCCAGCAGCCCCTTCGAGGTGGGGGCGGCGGATACGCAGTATTTT CASSPFEVGAADTQYF
. TRBJ1-4 TRBV5-1 . TGCGCCAGCAGCTTGGGAATCACGGAACGGGGAGAAAAACTGTTTTTT CASSLGITERGEKLFF
TRBD2 TRBJ2-3 TRBV27 . TGTGCCAGCAGTTTAATGCCCGCTGCGGGGGGAACAGATACGCAGTATTTT CASSLMPAAGGTDTQYF
TRBD2 TRBJ2-5 TRBV6-5 once TGTGCCAGCTGGGGGGGACTCTTTCAAGAGACCCAGTACTTC CASWGGLFQETQYF
. TRBJ2-5 TRBV27 . TGTGCCAGCAGTATCGGGGGGCCCCAAGAGACCCAGTACTTC CASSIGGPQETQYF
. TRBJ2-3 TRBV9 . TGTGCCAGCAGCAGCGGTTCTAGCACAGATACGCAGTATTTT CASSSGSSTDTQYF
. TRBJ1-6 TRBV28 . TGTGCCAGCAGGCCGGGGTGGGCTTATAATTCACCCCTCCACTTT CASRPGWAYNSPLHF
. TRBJ1-3 TRBV7-6 . TGTGCCAGCAGCTTTAGTTTATTTTCCGGAAACACCATATATTTT CASSFSLFSGNTIYF
. TRBJ1-2 TRBV5-5 . TGTGCCAGCAGCTTTGAGGGAAATGGCTACACCTTC CASSFEGNGYTF
TRBD2 TRBJ2-2 TRBV5-1 . TGCGCCAGCAGCATAGGGACTAGCGGGACCACGGGCACCGGGGAGCTGTTTTTT CASSIGTSGTTGTGELFF
TRBD1 TRBJ2-3 TRBV6-1 . TGTGCCAGCAGTGGGTCACTCGGGACAGGGGGAGATACGCAGTATTTT CASSGSLGTGGDTQYF
TRBD1 TRBJ2-5 TRBV29-1 . TGCAGCGTCCCGGGACAGGGGGCCCCCTCATACTTC CSVPGQGAPSYF
TRBD2 TRBJ2-3 TRBV7-3 once TGTGCCAGCAGCTCTGGACTAGCGGGAGCAGATACGCAGTATTTT CASSSGLAGADTQYF
TRBD1 TRBJ1-1 TRBV28 . TGTGCCAGCAGTTTATGGGCCCAGGGGGCAAGCACTGAAGCTTTCTTT CASSLWAQGASTEAFF
. TRBJ1-4 TRBV28 . TGTGCCAGCAGTCCCGGAGACAGTCCGTGGGAAAAACTGTTTTTT CASSPGDSPWEKLFF
. TRBJ2-3 TRBV4-1 . TGCGCCAGCAGCCAAGATCAAATTTATGGAGGCACTAGCACAGATACGCAGTATTTT CASSQDQIYGGTSTDTQYF
. TRBJ1-3 TRBV2 few TGTGCCAGCAGTGCAGGGGCTGGAAACACCATATATTTT CASSAGAGNTIYF
. TRBJ2-3 TRBV11-3 . TGTGCCAGCAGCCCAGGGGGAGGAGATACGCAGTATTTT CASSPGGGDTQYF
. TRBJ2-6 TRBV27 few TGTGCCAGCAGTCTCGCGGCCGGGGCCAACGTCCTGACTTTC CASSLAAGANVLTF
. TRBJ1-6 TRBV4-1 . TGCGCCAGCAGCCAGATGGGGGGTGGGTCCAATTCACCCCTCCACTTT CASSQMGGGSNSPLHF
. TRBJ1-6 TRBV6-5 . TGTGCCAGCAGTTACACGCGGTATGGCAATTCACCCCTCCACTTT CASSYTRYGNSPLHF
TRBD1 TRBJ1-2 TRBV19 . TGTGCCAGTATCCCGCGGGGGACAGGGACCAACTATGGCTACACCTTC CASIPRGTGTNYGYTF
TRBD2 TRBJ2-7 TRBV11-2 few TGTGCCAGCAGTCGAACGACTAGCGGGGGTGACTACGAGCAGTACTTC CASSRTTSGGDYEQYF
. TRBJ1-3 TRBV27 . TGTGCCAGCAGCCGCTGGCAGGGGGGAAACACCATATATTTT CASSRWQGGNTIYF
. TRBJ2-3 TRBV13 . TGTGCCAGCAGTCTATCAGATACGCAGTATTTT CASSLSDTQYF
TRBD2 TRBJ2-7 TRBV11-2 . TGTGCCAGCAGCTTAACTAGCGTAGGCGCCTACGAGCAGTACTTC CASSLTSVGAYEQYF
. TRBJ1-2 TRBV7-2 . TGTGCCAGCAGCTTTTTTAACACGCAGGGTTATGGCTACACCTTC CASSFFNTQGYGYTF
. TRBJ1-1 TRBV28 . TGTGCCAGCAGTTTGGGGGGGGAGATGAACACTGAAGCTTTCTTT CASSLGGEMNTEAFF
TRBD2 TRBJ2-3 TRBV19 . TGTGCCAGTAGTATCGGGCTAGCGGGGCCAGATACGCAGTATTTT CASSIGLAGPDTQYF
. TRBJ2-1 TRBV11-2 . TGTGCCAGCAGCCCAATCCCCGGACAGTTTCAAGACAATGAGCAGTTCTTC CASSPIPGQFQDNEQFF
TRBD1 TRBJ1-5 TRBV5-1 . TGCGCCAGCAGCCCAGGGACAGGAAATCAGCCCCAGCATTTT CASSPGTGNQPQHF
TRBD1 TRBJ1-2 TRBV28 . TGTGCCAGCAGTTCTGGACAGGAGTTGAACTATGGCTACACCTTC CASSSGQELNYGYTF